This is a list of T cell receptor beta chains from one sample in a study of blood T cell repertoires in COVID-19. The method was immunoSEQ multiplex PCR; TCRdb's version includes in-frame clones alone and lacks a portion of them. The sample includes over 13,000 clones, about 90% seen only once; the top ten take over 8%. Material for sequencing was peripheral blood. The receptors derive from a human donor in a cohort sampled during active COVID-19. The CDR3 runs from the conserved cysteine through the conserved F or W. D genes are given only for firm matches. Some rows mark clone size as missing; the rest say once, few, many or name a class of expanded clone.

clone size: -
J gene: TRBJ1-6
D gene: -
V gene: TRBV11-3
CDR3 protein: CASSLGTDNSPLHF
CDR3 DNA: TGTGCCAGCAGCCTGGGGACTGACAATTCACCCCTCCACTTT

clone size: -
J gene: TRBJ2-5
D gene: -
V gene: TRBV5-1
CDR3 protein: CASSLEVWGVKTQYF
CDR3 DNA: TGCGCCAGCAGCTTGGAAGTGTGGGGCGTGAAGACCCAGTACTTC

clone size: -
J gene: TRBJ2-1
D gene: TRBD2
V gene: TRBV7-2
CDR3 protein: CASSLVGGGAYNEQFF
CDR3 DNA: TGTGCCAGCAGCTTAGTGGGCGGGGGGGCCTACAATGAGCAGTTCTTC

clone size: -
J gene: TRBJ2-7
D gene: -
V gene: TRBV18
CDR3 protein: CASSPPSSYEQYF
CDR3 DNA: TGTGCCAGCTCACCACCTAGCTCCTACGAGCAGTACTTC

clone size: -
J gene: TRBJ2-2
D gene: -
V gene: TRBV19
CDR3 protein: CASNSGLLTGELFF
CDR3 DNA: TGTGCCAGCAATAGCGGCTTACTAACCGGGGAGCTGTTTTTT

clone size: once
J gene: TRBJ2-1
D gene: -
V gene: TRBV6-9
CDR3 protein: CASSYSKESFDNEQFF
CDR3 DNA: TGTGCCAGCAGTTATTCGAAGGAGAGCTTCGACAATGAGCAGTTCTTC

clone size: -
J gene: TRBJ2-1
D gene: TRBD2
V gene: TRBV6-4
CDR3 protein: CASSGLAGAPGEQFF
CDR3 DNA: TGTGCCAGCAGTGGACTAGCGGGAGCCCCGGGTGAGCAGTTCTTC

clone size: -
J gene: TRBJ1-3
D gene: -
V gene: TRBV11-2
CDR3 protein: CASSIYDSGNTIYF
CDR3 DNA: TGTGCCAGCAGCATCTACGACTCTGGAAACACCATATATTTT

clone size: -
J gene: TRBJ2-7
D gene: TRBD1
V gene: TRBV29-1
CDR3 protein: CSVTGQVYEQYF
CDR3 DNA: TGCAGCGTGACGGGACAGGTCTACGAGCAGTACTTC

clone size: -
J gene: TRBJ2-1
D gene: TRBD1
V gene: TRBV28
CDR3 protein: CASHSRTGAHEQFF
CDR3 DNA: TGTGCTTCCCATTCGAGGACAGGGGCCCATGAGCAGTTCTTC

clone size: -
J gene: TRBJ2-2
D gene: TRBD1
V gene: TRBV5-4
CDR3 protein: CASSPPGTDANTGELFF
CDR3 DNA: TGTGCCAGCAGCCCCCCCGGGACAGACGCGAACACCGGGGAGCTGTTTTTT

clone size: -
J gene: TRBJ2-1
D gene: TRBD2
V gene: TRBV5-1
CDR3 protein: CASSLDLLSGSSYNEQFF
CDR3 DNA: TGCGCCAGCAGCTTGGATCTTTTAAGCGGGAGCTCCTACAATGAGCAGTTCTTC

clone size: -
J gene: TRBJ2-1
D gene: TRBD2
V gene: TRBV5-4
CDR3 protein: CASSLEVAGGLNEQFF
CDR3 DNA: TGTGCCAGCAGCTTGGAGGTAGCGGGAGGTCTCAATGAGCAGTTCTTC

clone size: -
J gene: TRBJ1-2
D gene: -
V gene: TRBV29-1
CDR3 protein: CSVAPRREDGYTF
CDR3 DNA: TGCAGCGTTGCCCCTAGAAGGGAGGACGGCTACACCTTC

clone size: -
J gene: TRBJ1-5
D gene: TRBD1
V gene: TRBV28
CDR3 protein: CASSRRQGAPSNQPQHF
CDR3 DNA: TGTGCCAGCAGTCGTCGGCAGGGGGCCCCTAGCAATCAGCCCCAGCATTTT

clone size: -
J gene: TRBJ2-5
D gene: -
V gene: TRBV7-6
CDR3 protein: CASSPPQRLKTQYF
CDR3 DNA: TGTGCCAGCAGCCCCCCACAGCGGTTAAAGACCCAGTACTTC

clone size: -
J gene: TRBJ2-5
D gene: TRBD1
V gene: TRBV5-1
CDR3 protein: CASSARTGKQETQYF
CDR3 DNA: TGCGCCAGCAGCGCGCGGACAGGGAAACAAGAGACCCAGTACTTC